These 30 T cell receptor beta chains were all obtained from the same sample, sequenced in a study of early T cells in non-severe SARS-CoV-2 infection. TCRdb reprocessed the 5' RACE reads via MiXCR and lists one record per CDR3 protein. Here the sample spans tens of thousands of distinct CDR3 sequences, 10% to 15% being singletons. The specimen sequenced was whole blood. The receptors originated from an adult who was a healthcare worker with PCR-confirmed SARS-CoV-2 infection or an uninfected control (not recorded which).

V and J are TRBV24-1 and TRBJ2-2; perhaps D is TRBD1 or TRBD2 (5 bases each). Germline CDR1 KGHDR, CDR2 SFDVKD. Deletions cut 5 bases from V and 2 bases from J, with 8 bases between. The CDR3 is 14 amino acids. The CDR3 loop is CATSGDLNTGELFF. The CDR3 region has the DNA TGTGCCACCAGTGGGGACCTTAACACCGGGGAGCTGTTTTTT.

J is TRBJ2-3 and V is TRBV14; D perhaps matches TRBD2 (5 bases). The CDR3 contains 14 residues. Trimming removed 1 base from V and 6 bases from J, with 11 bases in between. Germline CDR1 is SGHDN and CDR2 is FVKESK. The CDR3 region is CASSQGFGGDTQYF. CDR3 bases: TGTGCCAGCAGCCAAGGATTTGGCGGGGATACGCAGTATTTT.

The chain is built from TRBV12-3 or TRBV12-4 and TRBJ1-5; no clear D gene. The CDR3 contains 12 residues. The germline V and J ends were trimmed by 7 bases and 4 bases, with 8 bases remaining between them. The CDR3 DNA sequence: TGTGCCAGCACCCGGGGAAATCAGCCCCAGCATTTT. Translation: CASTRGNQPQHF.

The chain joins TRBV6-5 to TRBJ1-6, with 9 bases matching TRBD1. Trimming took 6 bases from V and 8 from J; bases not matched to a gene: 8. Germline values: CDR1 MNHEY, CDR2 SVGAGI. CDR3 length: 15 amino acids. The CDR3 here is CASSRTGADDSPLHF. The CDR3 DNA follows: TGTGCCAGCAGCCGGACAGGGGCCGACGATTCACCCCTCCACTTT.

The DNA of the CDR3 is TGTGCCAGCAGCTATCAAAGCGGGAAGTTTGAGCAGTTCTTC. Translating gives CASSYQSGKFEQFF. The genes are TRBV11-2 and TRBJ2-1, with TRBD2 matching 7 bases. In germline, CDR1 is SGHAT, CDR2 FQNNGV. With V trimmed by 4 bases and J by 9 bases, 9 bases remained unmatched. CDR3 length: 14 residues.

This clonotype occurred a few times. The chain recombines TRBV6-2 or TRBV6-3 with TRBJ2-7, with D maybe TRBD1 (7 bases). The germline V gene has CDR1 MNHEY and CDR2 SVGEGT. V shed 7 bases and J shed 1 base, with 20 bases lying between them. The CDR3 runs 16 residues. Here the CDR3 reads CASTDRRQGGSYEQYF. CDR3 nucleotide sequence: TGTGCCAGCACCGACCGTCGACAGGGAGGATCCTACGAGCAGTACTTC.

The V gene is TRBV5-6, the J gene TRBJ1-6, with TRBD1 matching 7 bases. The CDR3 extends over 16 amino acids. The V segment lost 4 bases and the J segment 5 bases; nucleotides outside the gene matches: 9. Germline assignment: CDR1 SGHDT and CDR2 YYEEEE. CDR3 DNA sequence: TGTGCCAGCAGCCCCTTAACCGGGACAGATAATTCACCCCTCCACTTT. As protein: CASSPLTGTDNSPLHF.

This clonotype has at least ten counts. The chain joins TRBV14 to TRBJ2-5, with D tentatively TRBD1 or TRBD2 (6 bases each). Per germline, CDR1 SGHDN and CDR2 FVKESK. The CDR3 totals 13 residues. With 4 bases removed from V and 10 bases from J, the gap between germline ends came to 16 bases. CDR3 in DNA: TGTGCCAGCAGCCCAAGACCTGAGGGGGGCCAGTACTTC. Protein product: CASSPRPEGGQYF. The full variable domain, its missing parts supplied by reference TRBV14 and TRBJ2-5, is EAGVTQFPSHSVIEKGQTVTLRCDPISGHDNLYWYRRVMGKEIKFLLHFVKESKQDESGMPNNRFLAERTGGTYSTLKVQPAELEDSGVYFCASSPRPEGGQYFGPGTRLLVL.

This chain links TRBV6-1 with TRBJ2-2; possibly TRBD1 or TRBD2 for D (5 bases each). V was trimmed by 11 bases and J by 0 bases, leaving 16 bases between them. CDR3 length: 15 amino acids. CDR1 and CDR2 from the germline V gene are MNHNS and SASEGT. The DNA of the CDR3 is TGTGCCGGTCGCACGGGGACCGCGAACACCGGGGAGCTGTTTTTT. It codes for CAGRTGTANTGELFF.

This clonotype was found many times. The genes are TRBV2 and TRBJ2-5; 7 bases match TRBD2. The CDR3 is 15 amino acids. The germline V gene has CDR1 SNHLY and CDR2 FYNNEI. CDR3 amino acids: CATQEGAGTTKTQYF. DNA for the CDR3: TGTGCTACTCAGGAGGGAGCGGGAACGACGAAGACCCAGTACTTC. Based on the CDR3 plus reference TRBV2 and TRBJ2-5, the full variable domain is EPEVTQTPSHQVTQMGQEVILRCVPISNHLYFYWYRQILGQKVEFLVSFYNNEISEKSEIFDDQFSVERPDGSNFTLKIRSTKLEDSAMYFCATQEGAGTTKTQYFGPGTRLLVL.

V gene TRBV9 combines with J gene TRBJ2-5; no clear D gene. CDR3 length: 13 residues. Germline values: CDR1 SGDLS, CDR2 YYNGEE. Trimming took off 0 bases at V and 7 bases at J, with 10 bases between the two ends. CDR3 coding DNA: TGTGCCAGCAGCGTAGGACCAAACCCGACCCAGTACTTC. Translating it yields CASSVGPNPTQYF.

The chain combines TRBV11-2 with TRBJ2-2, with D possibly being TRBD1 or TRBD2 (5 bases each). Trimming stripped 1 base from V and 4 bases from J, with 13 bases between. In germline, CDR1 is SGHAT, CDR2 FQNNGV. The CDR3 contains 16 residues. The CDR3 nucleotides are TGTGCCAGCAGCTTAGCGGGGCCTCTGGGCACCGGGGAGCTGTTTTTT. Amino acid sequence: CASSLAGPLGTGELFF.

V and J are TRBV10-3 and TRBJ2-3, with 8 bases aligning to TRBD2. V dropped 4 bases and J dropped 6; count of bases not matched to a gene: 9. Germline-derived CDR1 and CDR2 are ENHRY and SYGVKD. The CDR3 covers 15 residues. The CDR3 is CAISGASGGLDTQYF. The CDR3 DNA reads TGTGCCATCAGTGGGGCCAGCGGGGGACTGGATACGCAGTATTTT.

This clonotype was seen ten or more times. The rearrangement uses TRBV6-5 and TRBJ2-7; 7 nucleotides align to TRBD1. The CDR3 loop spans 13 amino acids. Germline V gene data show CDR1 as MNHEY and CDR2 as SVGAGI. Trimming at V came to 2 bases and at J to 3 bases, leaving 1 base not matched to a gene. The CDR3 nucleotides are TGTGCCAGCAGTTACCGGGACAGCTACGAGCAGTACTTC. The encoded protein is CASSYRDSYEQYF.

This clonotype was detected many times. This chain links TRBV20-1 with TRBJ2-7, with 9 bases identical to TRBD1. This CDR3 region has 15 residues. Per the germline V gene, CDR1 is DFQATT and CDR2 is SNEGSKA (reference sequence). With V trimmed by 5 bases and J by 0 bases, 8 bases remained unmatched. CDR3 bases: TGCAGTGCTCACCGGGACAGGGATAGCTCCTACGAGCAGTACTTC. Protein: CSAHRDRDSSYEQYF.

On this clonotype: The CDR3 does not close with the conserved phenylalanine or tryptophan, likely indicating a read error. The chain has TRBV7-9 and TRBJ2-3; 9 bases are a match to TRBD2. Trimming cost V 0 bases and J 3 bases; bases outside gene matches: 7. The CDR3 contains 17 residues. CDR1 SEHNR and CDR2 FQNEAQ come from the germline V gene (reference sequence). For the CDR3, the DNA is TGTGCCAGCAGCTTAGCTTTAGCGGGAGTGGAGACAGATACGCAGTATTAT. This codes for CASSLALAGVETDTQYY.

The V call is TRBV2, the J call TRBJ2-1; a weak D match, TRBD2 (5 bases). CDR3 length: 14 amino acids. Germline assignment: CDR1 SNHLY and CDR2 FYNNEI. V was clipped by 4 bases and J by 6 bases, with 13 bases between them. The CDR3 nucleotides are TGTGCCAGCAGTGCGAAGCGGTCTGGCAATGAGCAGTTCTTC. Amino acid sequence: CASSAKRSGNEQFF.

This clonotype was seen a few times. The rearrangement joins TRBV5-1 to TRBJ2-5; D possibly matches TRBD1 or TRBD2 (5 bases each). With 3 bases removed from V and 1 base from J, the gap between germline ends came to 16 bases. Germline V gene data show CDR1 as SGHRS and CDR2 as YFSETQ. The CDR3 covers 16 residues. CDR3 coding DNA: TGCGCCAGCAGCTCCGGGGCACGCCGGGGCCAAGAGACCCAGTACTTC. Translation: CASSSGARRGQETQYF.

The chain employs TRBV5-1 and TRBJ1-5, with 8 bases identical to TRBD1. V was pared by 2 bases and J by 2 bases, with 3 bases of the junction left unmatched. This CDR3 region has 15 residues. Germline CDR1 is SGHRS and CDR2 is YFSETQ. The CDR3 bases are TGCGCCAGCAGCTTAGGACAGGGTGGCAATCAGCCCCAGCATTTT. This translates into CASSLGQGGNQPQHF.

This rearrangement joins TRBV7-9 to TRBJ1-2; D not resolved. The V end lost 6 bases, the J end lost 0 bases, and 20 bases lay between the germline ends. The length of the CDR3 is 17 residues. Germline V CDR1 and CDR2: SEHNR, FQNEAQ (reference sequence). This CDR3 reads CASSTQTEGPTNYGYTF. CDR3 nucleotides: TGTGCCAGCAGTACTCAAACGGAAGGGCCTACTAACTATGGCTACACCTTC. Full variable domain (remainder filled in from reference TRBV7-9 and TRBJ1-2): DTGVSQNPRHKITKRGQNVTFRCDPISEHNRLYWYRQTLGQGPEFLTYFQNEAQLEKSRLLSDRFSAERPKGSFSTLEIQRTEQGDSAMYLCASSTQTEGPTNYGYTFGSGTRLTVV.

This clonotype was found many times. The gene calls are TRBV12-3 or TRBV12-4 and TRBJ2-1, with TRBD1 matching 9 bases. This CDR3 has 14 residues. The ends lost 6 bases at V and 3 bases at J; junction bases unmatched: 3. CDR3 coding DNA: TGTGCCAGCAGGAGACAGGGGGTCTACAATGAGCAGTTCTTC. This translates into CASRRQGVYNEQFF.

This clonotype has just a few counts. The chain couples TRBV10-3 to TRBJ2-3, with no clear D. Germline assignment: CDR1 ENHRY and CDR2 SYGVKD. V lost 7 bases and J 3 bases, leaving 8 bases between the germline ends. This CDR3 has 12 amino acids. The CDR3 nucleotides are TGTGCCATCAAAGGCGAGACAGATACGCAGTATTTT. It yields the protein CAIKGETDTQYF.

The chain couples TRBV7-9 to TRBJ2-5; possibly TRBD1 or TRBD2 for D (5 bases each). The ends were cut back, 8 bases at V and 4 bases at J, with 14 bases in the middle. CDR1 is SEHNR, CDR2 FQNEAQ, per germline (reference sequence). The CDR3 contains 13 residues. The CDR3 here is CASGGWGGETQYF. The CDR3 nucleotides are TGTGCCAGCGGGGGTTGGGGCGGAGAGACCCAGTACTTC.

This clonotype was seen ten or more times. The J gene is TRBJ2-1, the V gene TRBV6-2 or TRBV6-3; no definite D call. Trimming stripped 4 bases from V and 6 bases from J, with 4 bases between. The CDR3 sequence is 11 residues long. Germline V CDR1 and CDR2: MNHEY, SVGEGT. The CDR3 loop reads CASSSGNEQFF. The CDR3 DNA reads as TGTGCCAGCAGTTCTGGCAATGAGCAGTTCTTC.

This clonotype was detected many times. This chain connects TRBV10-2 to TRBJ2-3; 9 bases match TRBD1. The V gene's germline CDR1 is WSHSY and CDR2 SAAADI. With 1 base clipped from V and 5 bases from J, the junction kept 7 bases outside the gene matches. The CDR3 totals 16 residues. As DNA, the CDR3 is TGCGCCAGCAGTGAGTGGGGACAGGGAGGGGAAGATACGCAGTATTTT. Protein: CASSEWGQGGEDTQYF.

With respect to this clonotype: A clone one base away is much larger, so this may be a read error. The V call is TRBV29-1, the J call TRBJ2-1, with 11 bases fitting TRBD2. CDR3 length: 17 amino acids. The V segment lost 4 bases and the J segment 0 bases; nucleotides outside the gene matches: 8. The germline V gene has CDR1 SQVTM and CDR2 ANQGSEA. CDR3 DNA: TGCAGCGTTGGGGTCGGGACTAGCGGCAGCTCCTACAATGAGCAGTTCTTC. This gives the protein CSVGVGTSGSSYNEQFF.

This clonotype turned up a few times. The gene calls are TRBV9 and TRBJ2-2; 8 bases are shared with TRBD2. The germline V gene encodes CDR1 SGDLS and CDR2 YYNGEE. After removal of 4 bases from V and 4 bases from J, the junction contained 9 bases not matched to a gene. CDR3 length: 16 amino acids. The CDR3 sequence: CASSTRAGAGTGELFF. In DNA form, the CDR3 reads TGTGCCAGCAGCACCCGAGCGGGAGCGGGCACCGGGGAGCTGTTTTTT.

This clonotype was counted many times. In DNA form, the CDR3 reads TGCAGCGTTGAAAAGGGACACGACTACGAGCAGTACTTC. This gives the protein CSVEKGHDYEQYF. V and J are TRBV29-1 and TRBJ2-7; possible D gene TRBD1, 6 bases. There are 13 residues in the CDR3. Looked up from germline, CDR1 is SQVTM and CDR2 is ANQGSEA. V shed 2 bases and J shed 3 bases, with 11 bases lying between them.

This clonotype was observed at least ten times. This rearrangement joins TRBV12-3 or TRBV12-4 to TRBJ1-1; the D gene is possibly TRBD1 (5 bases). The CDR3 is 15 residues long. Trimming took off 6 bases at V and 5 bases at J, with 19 bases between the two ends. In nucleotides, the CDR3 is TGTGCCAGCAGCACCTATGGGGGAGGAGGGACTGAAGCTTTCTTT. Translation: CASSTYGGGGTEAFF.

This clonotype was seen ten or more times. J is TRBJ2-7 and V is TRBV5-1; D is uncertain. The CDR3 covers 13 residues. V was clipped by 0 bases and J by 7 bases, with 11 bases between them. Germline V gene sequence: CDR1 SGHRS, CDR2 YFSETQ. This CDR3 is CASSLDKVMEQYF. The CDR3 DNA reads TGCGCCAGCAGCTTGGACAAGGTGATGGAGCAGTACTTC.